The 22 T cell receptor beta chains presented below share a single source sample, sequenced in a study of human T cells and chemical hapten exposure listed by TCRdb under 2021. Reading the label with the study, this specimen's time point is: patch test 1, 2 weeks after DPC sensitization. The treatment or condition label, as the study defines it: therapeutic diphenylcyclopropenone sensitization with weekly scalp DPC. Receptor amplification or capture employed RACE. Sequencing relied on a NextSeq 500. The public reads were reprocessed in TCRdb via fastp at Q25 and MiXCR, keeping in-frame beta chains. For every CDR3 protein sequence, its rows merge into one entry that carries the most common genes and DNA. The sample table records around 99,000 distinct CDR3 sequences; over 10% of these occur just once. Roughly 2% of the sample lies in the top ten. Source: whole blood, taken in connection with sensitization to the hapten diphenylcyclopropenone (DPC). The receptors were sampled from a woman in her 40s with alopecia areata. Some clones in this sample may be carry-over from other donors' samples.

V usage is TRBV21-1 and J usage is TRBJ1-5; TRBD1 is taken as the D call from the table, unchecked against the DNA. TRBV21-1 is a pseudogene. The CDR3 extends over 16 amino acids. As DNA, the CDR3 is TGTGCCAGCGTACTACAGGGGGCGAGGGGCAATCAGCCCCAGCATTTT. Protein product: CASVLQGARGNQPQHF.

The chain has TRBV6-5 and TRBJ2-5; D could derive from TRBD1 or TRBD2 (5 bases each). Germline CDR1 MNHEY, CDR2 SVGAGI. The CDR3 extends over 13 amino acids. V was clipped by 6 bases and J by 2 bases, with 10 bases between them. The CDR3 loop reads CASSRDAQETQYF. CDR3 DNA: TGTGCCAGCAGCAGGGACGCGCAAGAGACCCAGTACTTC.

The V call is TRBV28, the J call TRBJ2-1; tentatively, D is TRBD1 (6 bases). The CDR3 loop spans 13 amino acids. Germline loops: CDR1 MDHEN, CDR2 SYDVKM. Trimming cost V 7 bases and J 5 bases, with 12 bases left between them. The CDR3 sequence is CASTYRVNNEQFF. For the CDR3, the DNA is TGTGCCAGCACTTACAGGGTTAACAATGAGCAGTTCTTC.

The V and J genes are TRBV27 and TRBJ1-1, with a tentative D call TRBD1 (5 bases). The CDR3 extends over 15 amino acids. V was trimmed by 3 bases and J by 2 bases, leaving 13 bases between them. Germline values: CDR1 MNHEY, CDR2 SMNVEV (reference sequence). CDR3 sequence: CASSLSAQGNTEAFF. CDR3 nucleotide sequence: TGTGCCAGCAGTTTGTCGGCGCAGGGAAACACTGAAGCTTTCTTT.

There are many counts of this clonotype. The CDR3, as DNA: TGTGCCATCAGTGAGGAGGGAGATACGCAGTATTTT. It specifies CAISEEGDTQYF. The chain recombines TRBV10-3 with TRBJ2-3, with D possibly matching TRBD2 (5 bases). The germline V and J ends were trimmed by 2 bases and 5 bases, with 5 bases remaining between them. CDR1 is ENHRY, CDR2 SYGVKD, per germline. The CDR3 sequence is 12 residues long.

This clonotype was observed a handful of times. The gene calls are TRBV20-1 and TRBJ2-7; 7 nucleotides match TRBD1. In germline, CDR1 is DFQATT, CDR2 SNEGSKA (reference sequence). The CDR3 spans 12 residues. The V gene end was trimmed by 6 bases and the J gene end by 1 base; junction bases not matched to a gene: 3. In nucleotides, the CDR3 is TGCAGTGCACGGGACAGTTCCTACGAGCAGTACTTC. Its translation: CSARDSSYEQYF.

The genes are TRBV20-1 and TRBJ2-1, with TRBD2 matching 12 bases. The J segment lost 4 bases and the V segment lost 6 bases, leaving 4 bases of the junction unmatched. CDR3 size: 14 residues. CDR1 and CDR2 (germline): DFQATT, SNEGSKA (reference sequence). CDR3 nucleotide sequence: TGCAGTGCCAGAACTAGCGGGGGGTACAATGAGCAGTTCTTC. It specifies CSARTSGGYNEQFF.

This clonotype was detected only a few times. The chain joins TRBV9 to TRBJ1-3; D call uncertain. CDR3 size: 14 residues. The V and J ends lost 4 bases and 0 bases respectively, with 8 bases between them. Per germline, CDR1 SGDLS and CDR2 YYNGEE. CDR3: CASSLTSSGNTIYF. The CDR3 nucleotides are TGTGCCAGCAGCCTGACGAGCTCTGGAAACACCATATATTTT.

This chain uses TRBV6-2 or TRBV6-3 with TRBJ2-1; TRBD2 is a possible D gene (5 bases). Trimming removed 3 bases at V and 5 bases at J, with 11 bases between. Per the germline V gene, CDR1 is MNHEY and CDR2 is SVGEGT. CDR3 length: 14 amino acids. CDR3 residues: CASSYRTVNNEQFF. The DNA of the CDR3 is TGTGCCAGCAGTTATAGGACTGTGAACAATGAGCAGTTCTTC.

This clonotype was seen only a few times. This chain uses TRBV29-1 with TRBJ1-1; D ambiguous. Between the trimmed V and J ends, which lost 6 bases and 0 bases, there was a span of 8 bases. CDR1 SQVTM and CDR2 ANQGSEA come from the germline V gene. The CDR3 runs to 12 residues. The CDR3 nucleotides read TGCAGCGTCGCCGGTCTGAACACTGAAGCTTTCTTT. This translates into CSVAGLNTEAFF.

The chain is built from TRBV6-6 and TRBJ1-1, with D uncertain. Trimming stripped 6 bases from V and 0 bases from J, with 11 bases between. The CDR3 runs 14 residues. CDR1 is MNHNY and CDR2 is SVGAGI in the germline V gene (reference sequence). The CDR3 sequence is CASSRAELNTEAFF. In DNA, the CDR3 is TGTGCCAGCAGCCGGGCGGAGTTGAACACTGAAGCTTTCTTT.

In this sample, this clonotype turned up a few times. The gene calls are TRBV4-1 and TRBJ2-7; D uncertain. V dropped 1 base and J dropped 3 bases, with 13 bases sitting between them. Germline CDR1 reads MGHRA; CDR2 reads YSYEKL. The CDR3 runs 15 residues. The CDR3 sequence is CASSQGETYDYEQYF. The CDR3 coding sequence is TGCGCCAGCAGCCAAGGCGAGACATACGACTACGAGCAGTACTTC.

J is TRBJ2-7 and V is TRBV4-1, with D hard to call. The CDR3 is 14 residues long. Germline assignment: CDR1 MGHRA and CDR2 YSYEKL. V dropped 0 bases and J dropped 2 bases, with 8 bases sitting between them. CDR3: CASSQDGNPYEQYF. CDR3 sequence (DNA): TGCGCCAGCAGCCAAGATGGGAACCCCTACGAGCAGTACTTC.

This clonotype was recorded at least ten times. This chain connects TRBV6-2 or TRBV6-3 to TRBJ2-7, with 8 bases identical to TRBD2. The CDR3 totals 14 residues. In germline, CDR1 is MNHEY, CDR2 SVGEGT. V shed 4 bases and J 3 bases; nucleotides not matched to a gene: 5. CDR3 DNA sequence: TGTGCCAGCAGTTGGCGGGGACTAGTCTACGAGCAGTACTTC. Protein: CASSWRGLVYEQYF.

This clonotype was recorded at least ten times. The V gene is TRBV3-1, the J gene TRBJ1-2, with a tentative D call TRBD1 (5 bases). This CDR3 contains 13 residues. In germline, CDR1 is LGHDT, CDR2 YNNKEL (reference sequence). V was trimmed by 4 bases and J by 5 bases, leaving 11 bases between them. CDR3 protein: CASSPTREYGYTF. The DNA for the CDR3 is TGTGCCAGCAGCCCTACCAGGGAGTATGGCTACACCTTC. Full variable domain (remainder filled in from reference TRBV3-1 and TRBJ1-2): DTAVSQTPKYLVTQMGNDKSIKCEQNLGHDTMYWYKQDSKKFLKIMFSYNNKELIINETVPNRFSPKSPDKAHLNLHINSLELGDSAVYFCASSPTREYGYTFGSGTRLTVV.

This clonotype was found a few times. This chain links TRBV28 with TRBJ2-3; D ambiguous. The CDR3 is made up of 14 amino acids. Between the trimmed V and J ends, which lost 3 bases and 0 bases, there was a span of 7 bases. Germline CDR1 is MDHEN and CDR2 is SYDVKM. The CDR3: CASSLPSSTDTQYF. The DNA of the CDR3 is TGTGCCAGCAGTTTGCCGTCTAGCACAGATACGCAGTATTTT.

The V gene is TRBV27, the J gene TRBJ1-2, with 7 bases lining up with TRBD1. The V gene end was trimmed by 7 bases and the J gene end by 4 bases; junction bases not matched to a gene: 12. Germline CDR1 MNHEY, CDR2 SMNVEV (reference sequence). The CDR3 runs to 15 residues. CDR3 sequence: CASTRMAGQSYGYTF. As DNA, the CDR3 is TGTGCCAGCACCAGGATGGCGGGACAGTCCTATGGCTACACCTTC.

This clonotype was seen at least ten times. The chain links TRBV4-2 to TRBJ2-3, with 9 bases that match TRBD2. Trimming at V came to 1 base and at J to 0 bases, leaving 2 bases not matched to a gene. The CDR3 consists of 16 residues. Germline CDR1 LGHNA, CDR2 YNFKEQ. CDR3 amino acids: CASSQGTSGSTDTQYF. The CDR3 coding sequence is TGTGCCAGCAGCCAAGGAACTAGCGGGAGCACAGATACGCAGTATTTT.

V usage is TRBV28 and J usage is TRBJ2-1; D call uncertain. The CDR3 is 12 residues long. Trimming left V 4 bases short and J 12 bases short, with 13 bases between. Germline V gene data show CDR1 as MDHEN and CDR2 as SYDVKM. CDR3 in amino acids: CASSSAAVGQFF. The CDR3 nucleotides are TGTGCCAGCAGTTCCGCTGCCGTGGGGCAGTTCTTC.

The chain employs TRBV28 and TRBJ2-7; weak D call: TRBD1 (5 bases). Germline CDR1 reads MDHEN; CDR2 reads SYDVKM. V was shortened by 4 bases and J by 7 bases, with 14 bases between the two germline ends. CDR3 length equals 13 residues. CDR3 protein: CASSSPPREEQYF. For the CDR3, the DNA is TGTGCCAGCAGTTCCCCACCCAGGGAAGAGCAGTACTTC.

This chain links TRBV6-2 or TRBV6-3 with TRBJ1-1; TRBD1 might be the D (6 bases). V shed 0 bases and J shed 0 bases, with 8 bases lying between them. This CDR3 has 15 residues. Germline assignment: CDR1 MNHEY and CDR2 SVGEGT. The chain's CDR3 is CASSYSGTMNTEAFF. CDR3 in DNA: TGTGCCAGCAGTTACTCCGGGACAATGAACACTGAAGCTTTCTTT.

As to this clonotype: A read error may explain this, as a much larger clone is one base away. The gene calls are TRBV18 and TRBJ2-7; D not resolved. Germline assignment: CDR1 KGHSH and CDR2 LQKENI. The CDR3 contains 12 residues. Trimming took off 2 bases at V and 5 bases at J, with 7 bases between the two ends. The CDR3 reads CASSPKGDEQYF. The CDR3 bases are TGTGCCAGCTCACCAAAGGGCGACGAGCAGTACTTC.